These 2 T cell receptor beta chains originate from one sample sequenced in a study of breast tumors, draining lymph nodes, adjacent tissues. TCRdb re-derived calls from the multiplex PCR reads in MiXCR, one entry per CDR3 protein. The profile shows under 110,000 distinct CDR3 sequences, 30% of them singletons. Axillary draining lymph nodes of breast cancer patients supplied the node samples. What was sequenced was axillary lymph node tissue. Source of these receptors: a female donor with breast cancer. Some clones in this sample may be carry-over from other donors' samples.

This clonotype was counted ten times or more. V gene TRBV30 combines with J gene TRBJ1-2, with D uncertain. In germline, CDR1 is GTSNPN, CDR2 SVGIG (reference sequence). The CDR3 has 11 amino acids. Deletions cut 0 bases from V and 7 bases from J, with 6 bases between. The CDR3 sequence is CAWSVSSGYTF. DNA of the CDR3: TGTGCCTGGAGTGTCTCCTCTGGCTACACCTTC.

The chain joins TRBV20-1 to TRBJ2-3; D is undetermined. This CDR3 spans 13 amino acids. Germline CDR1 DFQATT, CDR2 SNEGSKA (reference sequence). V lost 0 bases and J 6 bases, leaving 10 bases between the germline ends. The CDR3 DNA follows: TGCAGTGCTAGAGATCATACGGAGGATACGCAGTATTTT. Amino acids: CSARDHTEDTQYF.